The next 18 T cell receptor beta chains were all read from a single sample in a study of cytomegalovirus exposure and HLA in healthy donors. The PCR contained 60 Vbeta and 13 Jbeta primers. Repertoires were generated with immunoSEQ multiplex PCR, while TCRdb's copy carries only in-frame clones and drops some. The sample includes 100,000 to 150,000 clones, about 70% seen only once; the top ten take roughly 7.5%. The material sequenced was PBMCs. The receptors were gathered from a male donor in good health and CMV-seronegative.

This clone was found a few times. CDR3 loop: CASRTGHLNTEAFF. The CDR3 DNA follows: TGTGCCAGTAGGACGGGACATCTTAACACTGAAGCTTTCTTT. The chain combines TRBV19 with TRBJ1-1; the D gene is possibly TRBD1 (6 bases). Germline V gene lookup returns CDR1 LNHDA and CDR2 SQIVND (reference sequence). V lost 6 bases, J lost 2 bases, and 13 bases lay in between. The CDR3 extends over 14 amino acids.

CDR3 sequence (DNA): TGCGCCAGCAGCGTAAACCCGACAGGGGCGAACCCCACTGAAGCTTTCTTT. Residues: CASSVNPTGANPTEAFF. The chain employs TRBV5-1 and TRBJ1-1; TRBD1 matches at 8 bases. The V gene's germline CDR1 is SGHRS and CDR2 YFSETQ. The CDR3 extends over 17 amino acids. J lost 4 bases, V lost 4 bases, and 15 bases had no gene match.

The chain employs TRBV7-3 and TRBJ2-1; TRBD2 aligns across 10 bases. V lost 5 bases to trimming and J lost 12 bases; unmatched junction nucleotides: 19. This CDR3 region has 17 residues. The germline V gene encodes CDR1 SGHTA and CDR2 FQGTGA. CDR3 sequence reads: CASSLRSGTSAMARQFF. CDR3 nucleotides: TGTGCCAGCAGCCTCAGATCCGGGACTAGCGCCATGGCCCGGCAGTTCTTC.

This clone was observed a handful of times. The chain couples TRBV21-1 to TRBJ1-2; TRBD1 was called by the table and not checked on the DNA. TRBV21-1 is assigned pseudogene status. This CDR3 is 15 amino acids long. The CDR3 protein is CASSKGAGPNYGYTF. CDR3 sequence (DNA): TGTGCCAGCAGCAAAGGGGCAGGGCCTAACTATGGCTACACCTTC.

This clone was detected a few times. This chain uses TRBV5-1 with TRBJ2-7; the D gene is possibly TRBD2 (5 bases). The CDR3 sequence is 13 residues long. CDR1 and CDR2 (germline): SGHRS, YFSETQ. V shed 3 bases and J shed 7 bases, with 14 bases lying between them. Written as DNA, the CDR3 is TGCGCCAGCAGCTCTCCGTTGGGCGGGGAGCAGTACTTC. It is translated as CASSSPLGGEQYF.

Only a few counts were recorded for this clone. This sequence joins TRBV28 and TRBJ2-7, with 15 nucleotides matching TRBD2. Looked up from germline, CDR1 is MDHEN and CDR2 is SYDVKM. The junction had 5 bases not matched to a gene; V was cut back by 6 bases and J by 2 bases. The CDR3 loop spans 16 amino acids. The CDR3 DNA reads TGTGCCAGCAGGCGGACTAGCGGGGGGGGAGCCTACGAGCAGTACTTC. It translates to CASRRTSGGGAYEQYF.

The V and J genes are TRBV15 and TRBJ2-1; 9 positions match TRBD1. There are 16 residues in the CDR3. V was clipped by 8 bases and J by 10 bases; unmatched bases: 18. CDR1 LNHNV and CDR2 YYDKDF come from the germline V gene (reference sequence). The CDR3 loop is CATAGRGDRAGGEQFF. The CDR3 coding sequence is TGTGCCACCGCGGGAAGAGGGGACAGGGCTGGTGGGGAGCAGTTCTTC. Combining the CDR3 with reference TRBV15 and TRBJ2-1 gives the whole variable domain DAMVIQNPRYQVTQFGKPVTLSCSQTLNHNVMYWYQQKSSQAPKLLFHYYDKDFNNEADTPDNFQSRRPNTSFCFLDIRSPGLGDTAMYLCATAGRGDRAGGEQFFGPGTRLTVL.

CDR3 nucleotide sequence: TGTGCCAGCAGTGACTGGGCTATCACAGATACGCAGTATTTT. This encodes CASSDWAITDTQYF. The chain couples TRBV25-1 to TRBJ2-3; D unclear. The CDR3 is 14 amino acids. V dropped 3 bases and J dropped 2 bases, with 9 bases sitting between them. Looked up from germline, CDR1 is MGHDK and CDR2 is SYGVNS.

The CDR3 reads CASSLRLTGGSNYGYTF. The CDR3 DNA follows: TGTGCCAGCAGCTTACGCCTTACAGGGGGATCTAACTATGGCTACACCTTC. The rearrangement joins TRBV5-6 to TRBJ1-2, with 8 bases fitting TRBD1. The CDR3 extends over 17 amino acids. Germline V gives CDR1 SGHDT, CDR2 YYEEEE. The V gene end was trimmed by 2 bases and the J gene end by 0 bases; junction bases not matched to a gene: 9.

The chain recombines TRBV25-1 with TRBJ2-7; 7 positions agree with TRBD2. From germline, CDR1 is MGHDK and CDR2 SYGVNS. Unmatched junction bases numbered 1, after V lost 8 bases and J lost 0 bases. This CDR3 has 12 residues. The CDR3 DNA reads TGTGCCAGCGGGGGGGTCTCCTACGAGCAGTACTTC. It codes for CASGGVSYEQYF.

This rearrangement joins TRBV30 to TRBJ1-6; D possibly corresponds to TRBD1 (5 bases). Germline CDR1 reads GTSNPN; CDR2 reads SVGIG (reference sequence). This CDR3 is 13 amino acids long. V gave up 1 base and J gave up 9 bases, with 10 bases separating them. The CDR3, as DNA: TGTGCCTGGAGTGAGTACACAGGTTCACCCCTCCACTTT. Translated, it gives CAWSEYTGSPLHF.

This chain connects TRBV19 to TRBJ1-5; 11 positions agree with TRBD1. Germline assignment: CDR1 LNHDA and CDR2 SQIVND (reference sequence). The CDR3 spans 16 residues. The V segment lost 7 bases and the J segment 1 base; nucleotides outside the gene matches: 6. CDR3 nucleotides: TGTGCCAGTACCCCGGACAGGGGGCTCAGCAATCAGCCCCAGCATTTT. This encodes CASTPDRGLSNQPQHF.

This chain uses TRBV5-6 with TRBJ1-2, with 9 bases fitting TRBD1. V shed 4 bases, J shed 7 bases, and the junction held 11 bases outside the gene matches. There are 15 residues in the CDR3. Germline assignment: CDR1 SGHDT and CDR2 YYEEEE. The CDR3 DNA reads as TGTGCCAGCAGCATACCACAGGGGGCCGAAGGTGGCTACACCTTC. It specifies CASSIPQGAEGGYTF.

The chain carries TRBV11-2 and TRBJ2-3; D gene unclear. Germline-derived CDR1 and CDR2 are SGHAT and FQNNGV. V was pared by 3 bases and J by 0 bases, with 7 bases between. The CDR3 is 14 residues long. The CDR3 region is CASSFWQSTDTQYF. The CDR3 nucleotides read TGTGCCAGCAGCTTCTGGCAGAGCACAGATACGCAGTATTTT. Complete variable domain (other parts from reference TRBV11-2 and TRBJ2-3): EAGVAQSPRYKIIEKRQSVAFWCNPISGHATLYWYQQILGQGPKLLIQFQNNGVVDDSQLPKDRFSAERLKGVDSTLKIQPAKLEDSAVYLCASSFWQSTDTQYFGPGTRLTVL.

The chain recombines TRBV6-1 with TRBJ2-5; TRBD2 agrees at 10 bases. Germline-derived CDR1 and CDR2 are MNHNS and SASEGT. Trimming cost V 6 bases and J 4 bases; bases outside gene matches: 5. CDR3 length: 14 amino acids. The CDR3 bases are TGTGCCAGCAGGTATAGACTAGCGGGAGAGACCCAGTACTTC. Protein product: CASRYRLAGETQYF.

The chain's CDR3 is CASSIADQETQYF. The CDR3 bases are TGTGCCAGTAGTATAGCGGACCAAGAGACCCAGTACTTC. This chain joins TRBV19 and TRBJ2-5, with unresolved D. Germline CDR1 reads LNHDA; CDR2 reads SQIVND (reference sequence). The CDR3 consists of 13 residues. The V and J ends lost 1 base and 0 bases respectively, with 3 bases between them.

This chain joins TRBV28 and TRBJ2-7, with 12 bases that match TRBD2. Germline CDR1 reads MDHEN; CDR2 reads SYDVKM. V gave up 6 bases and J gave up 3 bases; unmatched junction bases: 6. The CDR3 is 15 amino acids. Written as DNA, the CDR3 is TGTGCCAGCAGACCGACTAGCGGGGGAGACTACGAGCAGTACTTC. Protein sequence: CASRPTSGGDYEQYF. The whole variable domain, filled in from reference TRBV28 and TRBJ2-7, reads DVKVTQSSRYLVKRTGEKVFLECVQDMDHENMFWYRQDPGLGLRLIYFSYDVKMKEKGDIPEGYSVSREKKERFSLILESASTNQTSMYLCASRPTSGGDYEQYFGPGTRLTVT.

The rearrangement uses TRBV5-1 and TRBJ1-1; a weak D match, TRBD1 (6 bases). CDR1 SGHRS and CDR2 YFSETQ come from the germline V gene. The CDR3 has 13 residues. Trimming stripped 4 bases from V and 8 bases from J, with 15 bases between. The CDR3 is CASSPGVQGEAFF. Written as DNA, the CDR3 is TGCGCCAGCAGCCCCGGGGTGCAGGGGGAAGCTTTCTTT.